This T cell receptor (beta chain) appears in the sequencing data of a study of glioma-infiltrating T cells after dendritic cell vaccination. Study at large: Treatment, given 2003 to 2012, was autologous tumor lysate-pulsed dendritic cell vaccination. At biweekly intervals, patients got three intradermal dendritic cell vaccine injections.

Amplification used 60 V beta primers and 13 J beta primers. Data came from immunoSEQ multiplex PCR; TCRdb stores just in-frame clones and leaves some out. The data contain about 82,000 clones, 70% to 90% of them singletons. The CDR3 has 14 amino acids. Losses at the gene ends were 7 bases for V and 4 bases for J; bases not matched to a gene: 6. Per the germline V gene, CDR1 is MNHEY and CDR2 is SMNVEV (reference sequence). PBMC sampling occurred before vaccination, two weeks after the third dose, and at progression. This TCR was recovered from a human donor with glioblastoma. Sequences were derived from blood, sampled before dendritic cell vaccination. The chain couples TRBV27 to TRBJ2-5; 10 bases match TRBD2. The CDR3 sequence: CASKASGRGETQYF. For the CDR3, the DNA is TGTGCCAGCAAGGCTAGCGGGAGAGGAGAGACCCAGTACTTC.